A single sample is the source of the 19 T cell receptor beta chains below, sequenced in a study of control samples from healthy donors and cancer patients. The protocol was immunoSEQ multiplex PCR, while the TCRdb copy is restricted to in-frame clones and leaves out a portion. The sample lists 80,000 to 100,000 clones, around nine tenths seen once, with under 4% in the top ten. The sample was blood. These receptor sequences come from a human donor in good health. The donor label of this sample is uncertain.

The chain employs TRBV14 and TRBJ2-5, with TRBD2 matching over 9 bases. The CDR3 extends over 15 amino acids. Germline V gene data show CDR1 as SGHDN and CDR2 as FVKESK. V was clipped by 1 base and J by 5 bases; unmatched bases: 5. In DNA, the CDR3 is TGTGCCAGCAGCCAAGTTGGGACTAGCTATGAGACCCAGTACTTC. Translated: CASSQVGTSYETQYF.

CDR3 DNA: TGTGCCAGTAGTATCCCGACAGGGTGGGGCACTGAAGCTTTCTTT. Protein sequence: CASSIPTGWGTEAFF. The rearrangement uses TRBV19 and TRBJ1-1; 7 bases are a match to TRBD1. V lost 3 bases, J lost 4 bases, and 8 bases stayed unmatched. CDR3 length equals 15 residues. Germline V gene data show CDR1 as LNHDA and CDR2 as SQIVND (reference sequence).

V is TRBV12-5 and J is TRBJ1-1; 7 bases align to TRBD1. This CDR3 has 16 amino acids. V gave up 1 base and J gave up 3 bases; unmatched junction bases: 8. CDR1 and CDR2 from the germline V gene are LGHNT and FRNRAP. The CDR3 DNA sequence: TGTGCTAGTGGTTTGGGGACAGGCACCAGGGACACTGAAGCTTTCTTT. This encodes CASGLGTGTRDTEAFF.

V is TRBV7-6 and J is TRBJ1-5, with TRBD1 matching 9 bases. V trimming: 5 bases; J trimming: 6 bases; junction bases outside the gene matches: 8. The CDR3 runs 15 residues. Germline V gene lookup returns CDR1 SGHVS and CDR2 FNYEAQ. The DNA for the CDR3 is TGTGCCAGCAGCGCCGGGACAGGGAACGGTCAGCCCCAGCATTTT. This gives the protein CASSAGTGNGQPQHF.

The chain carries TRBV6-5 and TRBJ2-4; perhaps TRBD1 as D (6 bases). The length of the CDR3 is 14 residues. Germline V CDR1 and CDR2: MNHEY, SVGAGI. V was clipped by 8 bases and J by 1 base, with 12 bases between them. The CDR3 DNA follows: TGTGCCAGCGACAGGTTTGGGGCCAAAAACATTCAGTACTTC. Amino acids: CASDRFGAKNIQYF.

This chain connects TRBV29-1 to TRBJ1-4; TRBD1 matches 9 bases. J gave up 8 bases and V 0 bases, and 7 bases lay outside the gene matches. This CDR3 region has 15 residues. Germline loops: CDR1 SQVTM, CDR2 ANQGSEA. The CDR3 sequence: CSVEDRGQGYEKLFF. The CDR3 region has the DNA TGCAGCGTTGAAGATAGAGGACAGGGGTACGAAAAACTGTTTTTT.

The chain links TRBV4-1 to TRBJ1-3; no clear D gene. With 1 base removed from V and 8 bases from J, the gap between germline ends came to 6 bases. Per germline, CDR1 MGHRA and CDR2 YSYEKL. The CDR3 is 12 residues long. CDR3 residues: CASSQGADTIYF. Written as DNA, the CDR3 is TGCGCCAGCAGCCAAGGGGCGGACACCATATATTTT.

The V gene is TRBV7-6, the J gene TRBJ1-1, with no clear D. The V end lost 10 bases, the J end lost 1 base, and 10 bases lay between the germline ends. The germline CDR1 and CDR2 sequences are SGHVS and FNYEAQ. This CDR3 contains 12 residues. This CDR3 is CATKQPNTEAFF. In DNA form, the CDR3 reads TGTGCCACCAAACAACCGAACACTGAAGCTTTCTTT. Based on the CDR3 plus reference TRBV7-6 and TRBJ1-1, the full variable domain is GAGVSQSPRYKVTKRGQDVALRCDPISGHVSLYWYRQALGQGPEFLTYFNYEAQQDKSGLPNDRFSAERPEGSISTLTIQRTEQRDSAMYRCATKQPNTEAFFGQGTRLTVV.

V is TRBV4-2 and J is TRBJ2-3; 8 bases are a match to TRBD2. This CDR3 has 16 amino acids. Trimming took 0 bases from V and 3 from J; bases not matched to a gene: 5. Per the germline V gene, CDR1 is LGHNA and CDR2 is YNFKEQ. The CDR3 loop reads CASSQELAGGTDTQYF. The DNA of the CDR3 is TGTGCCAGCAGCCAAGAGTTGGCGGGGGGAACAGATACGCAGTATTTT.

The chain carries TRBV2 and TRBJ1-1; D may be TRBD1 (5 bases). The germline CDR1 and CDR2 sequences are SNHLY and FYNNEI. The CDR3 sequence is 14 residues long. Trimming took 8 bases from V and 4 from J, leaving 17 bases between them. CDR3 region: CASPTTSGITEAFF. In nucleotides, the CDR3 is TGTGCCAGCCCAACCACCTCAGGGATCACTGAAGCTTTCTTT.

The chain links TRBV19 to TRBJ2-1; maybe TRBD2 (6 bases). The V end was cut by 3 bases, the J end by 6 bases, with 15 bases between. Germline CDR1 reads LNHDA; CDR2 reads SQIVND (reference sequence). CDR3 length: 15 amino acids. CDR3 coding DNA: TGTGCCAGTAGTATGGCCGGGAGTAGGCGCAATGAGCAGTTCTTC. Translation: CASSMAGSRRNEQFF.

The count of this clone is one. J is TRBJ1-5 and V is TRBV10-3; D is uncertain. Germline values: CDR1 ENHRY, CDR2 SYGVKD. This CDR3 comprises 12 residues. V lost 8 bases and J 0 bases, leaving 5 bases between the germline ends. CDR3 residues: CAIGASNQPQHF. The CDR3 region has the DNA TGTGCCATCGGAGCTAGCAATCAGCCCCAGCATTTT.

V usage is TRBV9 and J usage is TRBJ1-1; 9 nucleotides agree with TRBD1. Germline V gives CDR1 SGDLS, CDR2 YYNGEE. Unmatched junction bases numbered 4, after V lost 7 bases and J lost 0 bases. There are 14 residues in the CDR3. CDR3 in amino acids: CASGGQGMNTEAFF. CDR3 in DNA: TGTGCCAGCGGGGGACAGGGAATGAACACTGAAGCTTTCTTT.

This clone has only a few counts. J is TRBJ1-5 and V is TRBV6-6; 10 bases are shared with TRBD1. Germline lookup yields CDR1 MNHNY and CDR2 SVGAGI (reference sequence). This CDR3 is 16 amino acids long. The J segment lost 4 bases and the V segment lost 2 bases, leaving 5 bases of the junction unmatched. CDR3 DNA: TGTGCCAGCAGTTACGAAAGGACAGGGGGGAATCAGCCCCAGCATTTT. Translation: CASSYERTGGNQPQHF.

This chain links TRBV10-3 with TRBJ2-3; 8 bases agree with TRBD2. The CDR3 consists of 16 residues. Germline lookup yields CDR1 ENHRY and CDR2 SYGVKD. V shed 2 bases, J shed 2 bases, and the junction held 6 bases outside the gene matches. Here the CDR3 reads CAISEGGGGTTDTQYF. CDR3 nucleotides: TGTGCCATCAGTGAGGGTGGCGGGGGGACCACAGATACGCAGTATTTT.

The CDR3 nucleotides are TGCGCCAGCAGCGCCCGACAGGGCGCAGATACGCAGTATTTT. This gives the protein CASSARQGADTQYF. The chain links TRBV5-1 to TRBJ2-3, with 7 bases matching TRBD1. Germline V gene sequence: CDR1 SGHRS, CDR2 YFSETQ. This CDR3 contains 14 residues. With 4 bases clipped from V and 4 bases from J, the junction kept 6 bases outside the gene matches.

This chain connects TRBV11-3 to TRBJ2-5, with 14 bases matching TRBD2. Germline trimming cut 8 bases from V and 2 bases from J; bases unmatched to any gene: 13. The CDR3 covers 18 residues. Germline V gene data show CDR1 as SGHNT and CDR2 as YENEEA. CDR3 coding DNA: TGTGCCAGCTCACAGGGCGGGACTAGCGGGGGAGTTCAAGAGACCCAGTACTTC. Residues: CASSQGGTSGGVQETQYF.

This chain links TRBV2 with TRBJ1-2; D gene unclear. The CDR3 has 12 residues. V lost 1 base and J lost 8, with 8 bases in between. The V gene's germline CDR1 is SNHLY and CDR2 FYNNEI. In DNA form, the CDR3 reads TGTGCCAGCAGTGAAGGAAGGGCCGGCTACACCTTC. The encoded protein is CASSEGRAGYTF. Based on the CDR3 plus reference TRBV2 and TRBJ1-2, the full variable domain is EPEVTQTPSHQVTQMGQEVILRCVPISNHLYFYWYRQILGQKVEFLVSFYNNEISEKSEIFDDQFSVERPDGSNFTLKIRSTKLEDSAMYFCASSEGRAGYTFGSGTRLTVV.

The chain is built from TRBV5-1 and TRBJ2-3; 10 bases fit TRBD2. The germline CDR1 and CDR2 sequences are SGHRS and YFSETQ. Losses at the gene ends were 2 bases for V and 4 bases for J; bases not matched to a gene: 10. This CDR3 is 17 amino acids long. The CDR3 sequence is CASSFARSGGAADTQYF. The CDR3 DNA sequence: TGCGCCAGCAGCTTCGCCAGGAGCGGGGGGGCTGCAGATACGCAGTATTTT.